The clone carrying this TCR beta chain has a handful of counts. Its antigen is undetermined. A library of TCRbeta sequences, prepared with unique molecular identifiers, was generated. TCRdb redid the calling of the PCR reads with MiXCR, one entry per CDR3 protein. The sample shows about 870,000 distinct CDR3 sequences, 15% to 20% of them seen only once. The CDR3 sequence is 17 residues long. V was clipped by 2 bases and J by 3 bases; unmatched bases: 9. In germline, CDR1 is SGHRS, CDR2 YFSETQ. This record belongs to a study of T-cell reconstitution after alpha-beta-depleted transplantation in children. Study-level findings and limits: By one year post-transplant, T-cell counts and diversity largely arose from T cells that were newly produced. Two months or so post-transplant, alpha-beta T cells reportedly derived from several hundred expanded graft clones. After transplant, high TCRbeta diversity at day 60 in some patients arose from surviving recipient T cells and thymic progenitors.

This receptor was obtained from a male patient under 18 who had a stem cell transplant for acute lymphoblastic leukemia, so the T cells may come from the graft donor. The material sequenced was PBMCs, mostly from graft donor cells, taken 360 days after TCRalphabeta/CD19-depleted stem cell transplant. The V gene is TRBV5-1, the J gene TRBJ2-1; 9 nucleotides match TRBD2. CDR3 amino acids: CASSLRSGRPGYNEQFF. The CDR3 coding sequence is TGCGCCAGCAGCTTAAGGAGCGGGAGGCCGGGCTACAATGAGCAGTTCTTC.